This T cell receptor beta chain was obtained from a study of ipilimumab plus nivolumab after autologous stem cell transplantation. Background on the study: Patients received a median of roughly 5 ipilimumab and roughly eight nivolumab doses. The DLBCL cohort had primary refractory and relapsed disease, with 18-month progression-free survival of approximately 83% and 30%.

The V gene's germline CDR1 is SGHTA and CDR2 FQGNSA. There are 18 residues in the CDR3. The trim removed 1 base at V and 5 bases at J, leaving 9 bases unmatched. Starting 14 to 28 days after autologous transplant, ipilimumab 1 mg/kg was given. Patients received nivolumab 3 mg/kg at weeks 1, 4, 7, 10, then fortnightly to week 26. Repertoires were generated with immunoSEQ multiplex PCR, while TCRdb's copy carries only in-frame clones and drops some. Of over 80,000 clones in the sample, 75% to 85% were seen once. The genes are TRBV7-2 and TRBJ2-1, with TRBD2 matching 12 bases. The sequence derives from a male donor with diffuse large B-cell lymphoma. This material consisted of PBMCs, taken in a trial of ipilimumab plus nivolumab as post-transplant consolidation. The chain's CDR3 is CASSLGLLAGGQHNEQFF. The CDR3 region has the DNA TGTGCCAGCAGCTTAGGTTTGCTAGCGGGGGGGCAACACAATGAGCAGTTCTTC.